This T cell receptor beta chain comes out of a study of human T cells and chemical hapten exposure. Study as a whole: Sensitizing treatment utilized 2% DPC over a roughly 2 cm by roughly 2 cm portion of upper inner arm skin. Upper back patch tests used 0.01% DPC, scored after 6 days. Findings of the study overall: Having alopecia, the donors may differ immunologically from healthy people.

As to this clonotype: Antigen unknown. One end of the junction fails to match germline, which may point to a read error.

The germline gives CDR1 SSHAT, CDR2 FNYEAQ (reference sequence). CDR3 length: 15 residues. Time point described: patch test 2, 6 weeks after DPC sensitization. Treatment: therapeutic diphenylcyclopropenone sensitization with weekly scalp DPC. MiXCR, run by TCRdb on the RACE reads, gives a single entry per CDR3 protein. The sample yields fewer than 150,000 distinct CDR3 sequences, about an eighth seen once. This sample comprised whole blood, obtained in connection with sensitization to the hapten diphenylcyclopropenone (DPC). The gene calls are TRBV7-7 and TRBJ2-1, with 7 bases matching TRBD2. This TCR was sampled from a woman aged 45-60 years with alopecia areata. Some clones in this sample may be carry-over from other donors' samples. CDR3 sequence: CASSLEWGGSNEQFF. In DNA form, the CDR3 reads TGTGCTAGCAGCTTAGAGTGGGGGGGGAGCAATGAGCAGTTCTTC.